This TCR beta chain was identified in a study of blood T cells in healthy people across ages. Broader study findings: Per million T cells, TCR beta diversity dropped roughly linearly as age increased.

The V end lost 8 bases, the J end lost 4 bases, and 23 bases lay between the germline ends. The CDR3 is 16 amino acids. Germline CDR1 MNHEY, CDR2 SVGAGI. The authors ran a second PCR of 7 to 11 cycles using a sample-barcoded 5' primer and a J-beta primer mix. A template-switch adaptor containing 12 random nucleotides labeled each cDNA molecule. In TCRdb, the 5' RACE reads were re-called with MiXCR into one record per CDR3 protein. The repertoire has under 700,000 distinct CDR3 sequences, approximately 25% of them found once; the top ten carry around 10%. As regards this clonotype: Its antigen is undetermined.

The data also belong to a second study, concerning T cells of mothers and their children. According to that study: Pairs that are related and pairs that are unrelated have TCR recombination output shaped similarly by thymic selection.

This receptor was obtained from a boy between 10 and 17 years old in good health. The chain links TRBV6-5 to TRBJ1-2; D is ambiguous. The sample was blood. CDR3 coding DNA: TGTGCCAGCGCTGGGGAGGGAATCGTCCCGAGCTATGGCTACACCTTC. Protein product: CASAGEGIVPSYGYTF.